Shown below are 31 T cell receptor beta chains from a single sample sequenced in a study of cytomegalovirus exposure and HLA in healthy donors. This PCR relied on a set of 60 Vbeta primers and 13 Jbeta primers. The method was immunoSEQ multiplex PCR; TCRdb's version includes in-frame clones alone and lacks a portion of them. The table lists more than 95,000 clones, 75% to 80% of them singletons. The specimen was PBMCs. These TCRs come from a man in his 60s in good health and CMV-seropositive.

This chain joins TRBV7-2 and TRBJ1-5; D remains unclear. The CDR3 has 15 residues. V lost 1 base and J 1 base, leaving 8 bases between the germline ends. Germline CDR1 SGHTA, CDR2 FQGNSA. CDR3 sequence: CASSLGRRSNQPQHF. The CDR3 DNA reads TGTGCCAGCAGCTTAGGGAGGCGCAGCAATCAGCCCCAGCATTTT.

The genes are TRBV6-1 and TRBJ1-6, with 8 bases aligning to TRBD1. Germline lookup yields CDR1 MNHNS and CDR2 SASEGT. V trimming: 7 bases; J trimming: 10 bases; junction bases outside the gene matches: 9. This CDR3 is built from 14 residues. This CDR3 reads CASKLTGARSPLHF. The CDR3 DNA reads TGTGCCAGCAAACTGACAGGGGCAAGGTCACCCCTCCACTTT.

V and J are TRBV5-1 and TRBJ1-3; no clear D. Trimming removed 1 base from V and 0 bases from J, with 8 bases in between. The CDR3 spans 15 residues. Germline values: CDR1 SGHRS, CDR2 YFSETQ. DNA of the CDR3: TGCGCCAGCAGCTTGCAGGATTTCTCTGGAAACACCATATATTTT. This translates into CASSLQDFSGNTIYF.

V is TRBV18 and J is TRBJ2-1; no clear D gene. The CDR3 has 14 residues. Germline V CDR1 and CDR2: KGHSH, LQKENI. Trimming pared 8 bases from V and 7 bases from J, leaving 18 bases between. CDR3 coding DNA: TGTGCCAGCGGCCAGGCCGTGTTATTGAATGAGCAGTTCTTC. It yields the protein CASGQAVLLNEQFF.

The chain employs TRBV7-2 and TRBJ2-2, with D perhaps TRBD1 (6 bases). Germline CDR1 reads SGHTA; CDR2 reads FQGNSA. This CDR3 spans 13 amino acids. V was cut by 1 base and J by 6 bases, with 6 bases left in between. The DNA of the CDR3 is TGTGCCAGCAGCTTAGAGGGGGCCGGGGAGCTGTTTTTT. This encodes CASSLEGAGELFF.

The CDR3 bases are TGCGCCAGCAGCCAAGATTCGGGACAGGGGGCGGATGAGCAGTTCTTC. Its translation: CASSQDSGQGADEQFF. V is TRBV4-1 and J is TRBJ2-1; 12 nucleotides align to TRBD1. CDR1 is MGHRA, CDR2 YSYEKL, per germline. Trimming took 0 bases from V and 8 from J; bases not matched to a gene: 5. The length of the CDR3 is 16 residues.

J is TRBJ2-7 and V is TRBV5-4, with TRBD1 matching 9 bases. Per the germline V gene, CDR1 is SGHNT and CDR2 is YYREEE (reference sequence). V was pared by 3 bases and J by 3 bases, with 4 bases of the junction left unmatched. CDR3 length: 14 amino acids. CDR3 bases: TGTGCCAGCAGCTCCCAGGGACAGGGCTACGAGCAGTACTTC. Encoded protein: CASSSQGQGYEQYF.

This sequence joins TRBV5-1 and TRBJ1-1; 8 bases fit TRBD1. Germline assignment: CDR1 SGHRS and CDR2 YFSETQ. The length of the CDR3 is 15 residues. With 4 bases clipped from V and 3 bases from J, the junction kept 8 bases outside the gene matches. For the CDR3, the DNA is TGCGCCAGCAGCCCGCGGACAGGGTCGCACACTGAAGCTTTCTTT. Its protein product is CASSPRTGSHTEAFF.

The chain uses TRBV5-1 and TRBJ2-5, with a weak D call TRBD2 (6 bases). The CDR3 runs to 15 residues. Germline CDR1 and CDR2: SGHRS and YFSETQ. V shed 4 bases and J shed 0 bases, with 13 bases lying between them. The CDR3 is CASSLERGYQETQYF. CDR3 in DNA: TGCGCCAGCAGCCTGGAACGGGGGTACCAAGAGACCCAGTACTTC.

This clone was recorded a few times. J is TRBJ2-4 and V is TRBV19; maybe TRBD1 (6 bases). Trimming stripped 4 bases from V and 7 bases from J, with 20 bases between. The CDR3 length is 16 residues. Germline CDR1 is LNHDA and CDR2 is SQIVND (reference sequence). CDR3 in amino acids: CASSTAVTGARNIQYF. For the CDR3, the DNA is TGTGCCAGTAGTACCGCAGTGACAGGCGCTAGGAACATTCAGTACTTC.

This chain connects TRBV7-5 to TRBJ1-4; the table's D call, TRBD1, has no DNA check behind it. TRBV7-5 is given as a pseudogene. The CDR3 has 13 residues. In DNA, the CDR3 is TGTGTCAGAAGCTGCAGGGGATTAGAAAAACTGTTTTTT. Protein: CVRSCRGLEKLFF.

The chain links TRBV7-9 to TRBJ1-6; D not certain. The CDR3 is made up of 13 amino acids. Trimming stripped 7 bases from V and 3 bases from J, with 7 bases between. The germline gives CDR1 SEHNR, CDR2 FQNEAQ (reference sequence). The CDR3 DNA reads as TGTGCCAGCACTGATAGCTATAATTCACCCCTCCACTTT. Translating gives CASTDSYNSPLHF.

This clone was counted once. CDR3 protein: CASTPQAGETQYF. The DNA for the CDR3 is TGTGCCAGCACCCCTCAGGCCGGAGAGACCCAGTACTTC. The V and J genes are TRBV27 and TRBJ2-5; unclear D gene. V was cut by 7 bases and J by 4 bases, with 13 bases left in between. CDR1 is MNHEY and CDR2 is SMNVEV in the germline V gene (reference sequence). This CDR3 has 13 residues.

This clone was seen more than once but under ten times. The CDR3 DNA sequence: TGTGCCAGCAGTTACCCCGCGGCGAGCTCCTACGAGCAGTACTTC. The encoded protein is CASSYPAASSYEQYF. This chain connects TRBV6-6 to TRBJ2-7; D call uncertain. Germline CDR1 MNHNY, CDR2 SVGAGI (reference sequence). CDR3 size: 15 residues. The V end lost 2 bases, the J end lost 0 bases, and 11 bases lay between the germline ends.

The rearrangement joins TRBV5-4 to TRBJ1-2, with TRBD1 matching 8 bases. This CDR3 comprises 15 residues. After removal of 4 bases from V and 4 bases from J, the junction contained 9 bases not matched to a gene. From germline, CDR1 is SGHNT and CDR2 YYREEE (reference sequence). CDR3 amino acids: CASSEYNDRGYGYTF. DNA of the CDR3: TGTGCCAGCAGCGAGTATAACGACAGGGGCTATGGCTACACCTTC.

This chain connects TRBV7-3 to TRBJ1-5; D perhaps matches TRBD1 (5 bases). The length of the CDR3 is 16 residues. The V gene's germline CDR1 is SGHTA and CDR2 FQGTGA. The V gene lost 4 bases and the J gene lost 3 bases, with 16 bases spanning the gap. DNA for the CDR3: TGTGCCAGCAGCTCCCGCAATAGGACATTCAATCAGCCCCAGCATTTT. It is translated as CASSSRNRTFNQPQHF.

The chain employs TRBV10-1 and TRBJ1-1; D is possibly TRBD1 (6 bases). From germline, CDR1 is WNHNN and CDR2 SYGVQD (reference sequence). The CDR3 runs 14 residues. Trimming removed 7 bases at V and 1 base at J, with 13 bases between. The CDR3 is CASTPSQGNTEAFF. The CDR3 nucleotides read TGCGCCAGCACCCCATCACAGGGGAACACTGAAGCTTTCTTT.

This chain links TRBV28 with TRBJ2-7; 7 nucleotides line up with TRBD1. The ends lost 4 bases at V and 5 bases at J; junction bases unmatched: 11. Germline lookup yields CDR1 MDHEN and CDR2 SYDVKM. CDR3 length: 15 amino acids. The CDR3 reads CASSSPGQGVNEQYF. In DNA form, the CDR3 reads TGTGCCAGCAGTTCCCCGGGTCAGGGGGTCAACGAGCAGTACTTC.

In DNA form, the CDR3 reads TGTGCTAGTGCCCGCGGTTCGACTGAAGCTTTCTTT. As protein: CASARGSTEAFF. J is TRBJ1-1 and V is TRBV12-5; D call uncertain. Germline V gene data show CDR1 as LGHNT and CDR2 as FRNRAP. The V and J ends lost 7 bases and 5 bases respectively, with 11 bases between them. The CDR3 length is 12 residues.

The V gene is TRBV9, the J gene TRBJ2-7, with D possibly matching TRBD2 (6 bases). Germline assignment: CDR1 SGDLS and CDR2 YYNGEE. The CDR3 spans 11 residues. V was shortened by 10 bases and J by 0 bases, with 8 bases between the two germline ends. The DNA of the CDR3 is TGTGCCTCCGGGAGCTCCTACGAGCAGTACTTC. This sequence encodes CASGSSYEQYF. The variable domain in full, completed from reference TRBV9 and TRBJ2-7, reads DSGVTQTPKHLITATGQRVTLRCSPRSGDLSVYWYQQSLDQGLQFLIQYYNGEERAKGNILERFSAQQFPDLHSELNLSSLELGDSALYFCASGSSYEQYFGPGTRLTVT.

The chain couples TRBV5-1 to TRBJ1-5; tentatively, D is TRBD1 (5 bases). In germline, CDR1 is SGHRS, CDR2 YFSETQ. V lost 4 bases, J lost 4 bases, and 15 bases lay in between. This CDR3 has 15 residues. The CDR3 reads CASSTLGGANQPQHF. CDR3 in DNA: TGCGCCAGCAGCACGCTCGGGGGTGCAAATCAGCCCCAGCATTTT.

This rearrangement joins TRBV7-9 to TRBJ2-7, with D maybe TRBD1 (6 bases). The CDR3 spans 15 residues. Germline assignment: CDR1 SEHNR and CDR2 FQNEAQ (reference sequence). Trimming pared 4 bases from V and 0 bases from J, leaving 13 bases between. The DNA for the CDR3 is TGTGCCAGCAGCTCTCAACAGGGATCCTCCTACGAGCAGTACTTC. It yields the protein CASSSQQGSSYEQYF.

This clone was recorded a few times. V is TRBV5-4 and J is TRBJ1-5; 10 bases align to TRBD1. The trim removed 1 base at V and 9 bases at J, leaving 7 bases unmatched. CDR3 length: 15 residues. The V gene's germline CDR1 is SGHNT and CDR2 YYREEE (reference sequence). The CDR3 region has the DNA TGTGCCAGCAGCTTGACCGGGACAGGGGATGGGCCCCAGCATTTT. Protein sequence: CASSLTGTGDGPQHF.

The chain combines TRBV30 with TRBJ2-1; TRBD2 matches 7 bases. The CDR3 loop spans 15 amino acids. V was pared by 1 base and J by 7 bases, with 10 bases of the junction left unmatched. CDR1 and CDR2 from the germline V gene are GTSNPN and SVGIG (reference sequence). Here the CDR3 DNA reads TGTGCCTGGAGTGGGTACGCTCCCGGGGGGAATGAGCAGTTCTTC. This codes for CAWSGYAPGGNEQFF.

This chain links TRBV7-2 with TRBJ2-1, with D maybe TRBD1 (6 bases). Germline V CDR1 and CDR2: SGHTA, FQGNSA. V was pared by 5 bases and J by 3 bases, with 11 bases between. The CDR3 spans 14 residues. As DNA, the CDR3 is TGTGCCAGCAGCCCCCAGGGGTTCTACAATGAGCAGTTCTTC. It specifies CASSPQGFYNEQFF.

J is TRBJ2-1 and V is TRBV30, with 9 bases identical to TRBD2. Trimming took 3 bases from V and 5 from J; bases not matched to a gene: 11. The CDR3 is made up of 16 amino acids. Germline loops: CDR1 GTSNPN, CDR2 SVGIG (reference sequence). The CDR3 DNA sequence: TGTGCCTGGAGGCCCTTAGGAGCGGGGGGACACAATGAGCAGTTCTTC. Translating it yields CAWRPLGAGGHNEQFF.

V usage is TRBV5-4 and J usage is TRBJ2-3, with 10 positions matching TRBD2. The CDR3 has 15 amino acids. Germline V gene data show CDR1 as SGHNT and CDR2 as YYREEE (reference sequence). V gave up 2 bases and J gave up 5 bases; unmatched junction bases: 5. CDR3 residues: CASSLERGGRDTQYF. The CDR3 region has the DNA TGTGCCAGCAGCTTAGAGCGGGGGGGGAGAGATACGCAGTATTTT. Together with reference TRBV5-4 and TRBJ2-3, the CDR3 gives the full variable domain: ETGVTQSPTHLIKTRGQQVTLRCSSQSGHNTVSWYQQALGQGPQFIFQYYREEENGRGNFPPRFSGLQFPNYSSELNVNALELDDSALYLCASSLERGGRDTQYFGPGTRLTVL.

The V and J genes are TRBV23-1 and TRBJ1-5; 7 bases map to TRBD1. TRBV23-1 is sorted into the ORF group, with uncertain function. CDR3 length: 17 residues. J lost 0 bases, V lost 3 bases, and 8 bases had no gene match. The chain's CDR3 is CASSHRATGHSNQPQHF. In DNA, the CDR3 is TGCGCCAGCAGTCACAGGGCGACAGGGCATAGCAATCAGCCCCAGCATTTT.

V gene TRBV18 combines with J gene TRBJ1-1; tentative D call: TRBD1 (6 bases). There are 14 residues in the CDR3. V lost 3 bases and J 10 bases, leaving 18 bases between the germline ends. Looked up from germline, CDR1 is KGHSH and CDR2 is LQKENI. The CDR3 DNA follows: TGTGCCAGCTCACCGCCGGGACAAGCGGGGGGAGCTTTCTTT. It yields the protein CASSPPGQAGGAFF.

The chain recombines TRBV6-1 with TRBJ1-2; D gene ambiguous. Trimming cost V 2 bases and J 8 bases, with 12 bases left between them. The CDR3 runs 13 residues. Germline CDR1 reads MNHNS; CDR2 reads SASEGT. This chain's CDR3 is CASSETRRRGYTF. CDR3 nucleotides: TGTGCCAGCAGTGAAACGAGGCGGCGGGGCTACACCTTC.

The chain recombines TRBV14 with TRBJ2-1; 9 bases are shared with TRBD2. CDR1 SGHDN and CDR2 FVKESK come from the germline V gene. The length of the CDR3 is 15 residues. Trimming at V came to 4 bases and at J to 9 bases, leaving 10 bases not matched to a gene. The CDR3 is CASSPEALAGSEQFF. The CDR3 DNA is TGTGCCAGCAGCCCAGAGGCCCTAGCGGGGTCTGAGCAGTTCTTC.